Sequencing of this TCR beta chain was carried out in a study of identical twins. General study points: The study based its conclusions on cross-sectional statistical analysis and did not follow the same donors. Within cord blood, abundant beta clonotypes carried fewer insertions, but memory repertoires showed no such trend.

As for this clonotype: Its cognate antigen is unknown.

The germline CDR1 and CDR2 sequences are MNHNS and SASEGT. This CDR3 region has 15 residues. Trimming shortened V by 6 bases and J by 2 bases, and 14 bases separated the two germline ends. Via MiXCR, TCRdb re-called the 5' RACE reads, giving one row per CDR3 protein. The sample holds roughly 710,000 distinct CDR3 sequences; roughly 6% are singletons and the top ten take roughly 2%. This sequence was found in a man younger than 35 in good health. Sample: naive T cells sorted from blood. The chain has TRBV6-1 and TRBJ2-1; D call uncertain. The CDR3 sequence is CASSRPSAPYNEQFF. The CDR3, as DNA: TGTGCCAGCAGCCGCCCTAGTGCCCCCTACAATGAGCAGTTCTTC.